This TCR beta chain was captured in a study of beta chain features in type 1 diabetes (dated by TCRdb to the late 2010s). Study-wide context: Mean age, gender distribution, total cell number and subset yield were not different between patients and healthy donors. The study compared the TCRB repertoires of sorted circulating CD4+ T cell subsets in recently diagnosed type 1 diabetes patients with those in matched healthy donors. Regulatory and stem cell-like memory subsets were obtained from only 8 patients and roughly 8 healthy donors, while naive and central memory subsets were obtained from all 30 or so donors. A total of about 100,000,000 sorted cells were examined across all samples, and RNA yield correlated strongly with the number of cells per subset.

The investigation overall reported the following: The naive, central memory and regulatory TCRB repertoires appeared to resemble one another more closely among patients than among healthy donors. At VDJ recombination sites, patients with type 1 diabetes made fewer insertions and deleted more nucleotides, a pattern implying thymic rearrangement abnormalities. Because cDNA was sequenced instead of genomic DNA, highly expressing activated cells could be over-represented, though the groups showed no difference in activation or CD3 levels. Shorter templates might be favored by PCR, yet because patient and control samples were amplified and corrected together, any such skew would affect both groups equally. Because the HLA sub-analyses included only small numbers of individuals, any influence of HLA type on TCRB rearrangement was left unresolved. A moderate but significant shortening of TCRB CDR3 length was observed in type 1 diabetes patients in all four CD4+ subsets.

All of the isolated RNA was reverse transcribed with the High Capacity cDNA Reverse Transcription Kit, so expressed TCRB transcripts were sequenced. Naive, central memory and regulatory T cell samples underwent deep immunoSEQ sequencing, averaging around 3.9 million total reads per sample. After sorted cells were lysed in RLT buffer, RNA was extracted with DNase-treated RNeasy Micro or Mini kits, with the choice depending on cell number. To prevent cross-contamination, each cell subset was processed individually, whereas patient and healthy donor samples were processed jointly. The immunoSEQ multiplex PCR was used to amplify TCRB sequences from cDNA, generating 87-bp fragments that spanned the CDR3 region. Amplicons were sequenced on the Illumina HiSeq platform. As for how the authors treated the data: Synthetic template baselines were used to correct PCR bias computationally, reads within Hamming distance 2 were collapsed, and singletons that could not be merged were discarded. Reads were aligned against IMGT so that V, D and J genes, CDR3 length and insertions or deletions at six rearrangement sites could be assigned. Within each subset, clonotype counts were normalized to sorted cell number, and only after that were true diversity and Gini coefficients computed with the tcR R package. The overlap coefficient, calculated on TCRB nucleotide sequences, was used to quantify repertoire sharing. Out-of-frame TCRB sequences from naive cells were analyzed as a proxy for the pre-selection repertoire. What TCRdb holds here is the immuneACCESS table cut down to in-frame rearrangements. Part of the clones is not present; checked against another copy, under half of the missing clones reflect an unresolved V gene, and the others are unexplained. The D gene and trimming were derived from the DNA, and the V and J assignments and clone size from that table. The sample table contains 860,000 or so clones; only one count was recorded for roughly 17% of them. The leading ten clones occupy about 0.02% of the sample.

The germline V gene specifies LGHNA as CDR1 and YSLEER as CDR2. V trim: 1 base; J trim: 2 bases; unmatched bases: 6. The CDR3 sequence holds 17 residues, the cysteine and phenylalanine included. Only CDR3 DNA is held: 51 bases, read in frame from base 1. Each donor gave one peripheral blood draw, about 100 mL on average, collected into heparinised tubes. Using a panel that included CD45RO, CCR7, CD25, CD127, CD95 and CD27, naive, central memory, regulatory and stem cell-like memory CD4+ T cells were sorted on a BD FACSAria II. All sorted populations exceeded 95% purity. PBMCs were isolated right away by Lymphoprep density gradient centrifugation and were stained directly, without culture. So that batch effects would be minimized, each experiment stained and sorted samples in pairs, pairing one healthy donor with one patient. With regard to this clone: Its antigen target is currently unknown. Nothing much larger sits one base from this clone, and base qualities are not available.

The rearrangement combines TRBV4-3 with TRBJ2-2; the central 8 bases match TRBD2. This clonotype was obtained from a woman in her late teens or twenties in good health. Specimen: naive CD4+ T cells from blood. According to the study, the label for this sample's cell subset or site signals: true naive CD4+ T cells. The CDR3 reads CASSQVSSGRNTGELFF. The DNA sequence is given as TGCGCCAGCAGCCAAGTTTCAAGCGGGAGAAACACCGGGGAGCTGTTTTTT.